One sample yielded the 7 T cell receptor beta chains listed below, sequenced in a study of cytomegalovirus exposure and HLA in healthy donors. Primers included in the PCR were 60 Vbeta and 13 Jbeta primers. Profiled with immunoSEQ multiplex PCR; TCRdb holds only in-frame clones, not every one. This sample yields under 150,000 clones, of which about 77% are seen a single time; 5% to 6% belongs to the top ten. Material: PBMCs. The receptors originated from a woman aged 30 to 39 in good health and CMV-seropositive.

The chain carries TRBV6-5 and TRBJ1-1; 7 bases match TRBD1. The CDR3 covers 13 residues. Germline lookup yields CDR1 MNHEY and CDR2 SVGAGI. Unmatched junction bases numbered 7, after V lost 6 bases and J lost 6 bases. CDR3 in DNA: TGTGCCAGCAGAAACAGGGGTGAGGCTGAAGCTTTCTTT. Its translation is CASRNRGEAEAFF.

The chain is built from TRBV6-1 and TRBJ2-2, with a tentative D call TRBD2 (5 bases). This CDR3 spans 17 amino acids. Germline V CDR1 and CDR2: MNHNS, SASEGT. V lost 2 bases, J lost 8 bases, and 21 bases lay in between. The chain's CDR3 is CASSEIMLRTVGGELFF. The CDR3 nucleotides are TGTGCCAGCAGTGAAATCATGTTGAGGACTGTGGGAGGGGAGCTGTTTTTT.

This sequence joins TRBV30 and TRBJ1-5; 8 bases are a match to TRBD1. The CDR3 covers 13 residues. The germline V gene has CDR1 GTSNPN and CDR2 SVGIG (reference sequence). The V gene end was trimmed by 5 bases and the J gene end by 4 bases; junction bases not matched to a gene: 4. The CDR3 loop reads CAWGTGPNQPQHF. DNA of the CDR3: TGTGCCTGGGGGACAGGACCGAATCAGCCCCAGCATTTT.

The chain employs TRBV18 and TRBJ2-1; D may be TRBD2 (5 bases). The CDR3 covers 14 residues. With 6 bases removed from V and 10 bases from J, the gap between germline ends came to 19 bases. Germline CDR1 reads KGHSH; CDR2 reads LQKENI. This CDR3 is CASSPSGDTREQFF. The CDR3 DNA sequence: TGTGCCAGCTCGCCGTCCGGGGATACACGAGAGCAGTTCTTC.

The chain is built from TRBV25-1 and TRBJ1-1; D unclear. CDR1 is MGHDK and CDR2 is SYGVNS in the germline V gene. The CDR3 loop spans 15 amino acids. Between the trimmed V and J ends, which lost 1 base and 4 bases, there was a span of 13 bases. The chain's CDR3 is CASSEFSGFRTEAFF. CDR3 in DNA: TGTGCCAGCAGTGAATTCTCCGGTTTCCGCACTGAAGCTTTCTTT.

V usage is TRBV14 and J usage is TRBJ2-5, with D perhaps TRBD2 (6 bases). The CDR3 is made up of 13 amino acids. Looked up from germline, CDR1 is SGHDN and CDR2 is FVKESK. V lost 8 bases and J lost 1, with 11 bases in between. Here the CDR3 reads CASGRRGQETQYF. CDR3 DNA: TGTGCCAGCGGTAGGCGGGGCCAAGAGACCCAGTACTTC.

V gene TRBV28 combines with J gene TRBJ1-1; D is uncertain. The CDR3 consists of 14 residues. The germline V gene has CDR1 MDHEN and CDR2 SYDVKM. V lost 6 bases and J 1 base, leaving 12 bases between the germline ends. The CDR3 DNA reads TGTGCCAGCAGCCCCATACGACAGAACACTGAAGCTTTCTTT. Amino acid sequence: CASSPIRQNTEAFF.